These 13 T cell receptor beta chains were sequenced from one sample in a study of T-cell reconstitution after alpha-beta-depleted transplantation in children (dated by TCRdb to the mid-2010s). The treatment or condition label, as the study defines it: allogeneic hematopoietic cell transplantation with graft depleted of TCRalphabeta T cells and CD19 B cells. Libraries were constructed by PCR. For sequencing, an Illumina HiSeq 2500 was employed. To normalize quantification of the TCRbeta repertoire, the TCR libraries were built with molecular barcoding that relied on unique molecular identifiers. In TCRdb, the public reads were trimmed at Q25 with fastp and aligned with MiXCR, with productive beta chains retained. Rows are unified per CDR3 protein, each entry keeping the most common DNA and genes. The sample includes approximately 350,000 distinct CDR3 sequences, with around 15% observed a single time. The top ten hold about 41% of the sample.

The sequenced sample was PBMCs, mostly from graft donor cells, obtained 360 days after TCRalphabeta/CD19-depleted stem cell transplant. The receptors here all came from a male patient between 2 and 10 years old who had a stem cell transplant for acute lymphoblastic leukemia, so the T cells may come from the graft donor.

This clonotype was observed a few times. V is TRBV28 and J is TRBJ2-1, with D perhaps given as TRBD1 or TRBD2 (6 bases each). In germline, CDR1 is MDHEN, CDR2 SYDVKM. V lost 8 bases and J lost 6, with 20 bases in between. This CDR3 is 15 amino acids long. Here the CDR3 reads CASETGALSPNEQFF. The CDR3 bases are TGTGCCAGCGAGACGGGGGCCTTATCTCCCAATGAGCAGTTCTTC. The full variable domain, its missing parts supplied by reference TRBV28 and TRBJ2-1, is DVKVTQSSRYLVKRTGEKVFLECVQDMDHENMFWYRQDPGLGLRLIYFSYDVKMKEKGDIPEGYSVSREKKERFSLILESASTNQTSMYLCASETGALSPNEQFFGPGTRLTVL.

This clonotype was recorded a few times. This chain connects TRBV5-1 to TRBJ2-5; D not certain. V lost 3 bases, J lost 5 bases, and 11 bases lay in between. Germline values: CDR1 SGHRS, CDR2 YFSETQ. The CDR3 has 13 amino acids. The DNA for the CDR3 is TGCGCCAGCAGCTATCCCCCCACGGAGACCCAGTACTTC. Protein sequence: CASSYPPTETQYF.

This clonotype has a count of ten or more. This chain joins TRBV6-2 or TRBV6-3 and TRBJ2-7; a possible D gene is TRBD1 (5 bases). The CDR3 length is 15 residues. V was pared by 2 bases and J by 6 bases, with 17 bases between. Germline V gene lookup returns CDR1 MNHEY and CDR2 SVGEGT. The DNA for the CDR3 is TGTGCCAGCAGTTACCCCGGCAGGGTTGGTAGCGAGCAGTACTTC. Translation: CASSYPGRVGSEQYF.

The V call is TRBV10-3, the J call TRBJ2-1; D is perhaps TRBD2 (6 bases). This CDR3 is 16 amino acids long. Looked up from germline, CDR1 is ENHRY and CDR2 is SYGVKD. Between the trimmed V and J ends, which lost 0 bases and 5 bases, there was a span of 14 bases. CDR3 sequence: CAISESSGEAHNEQFF. For the CDR3, the DNA is TGTGCCATCAGTGAGTCGTCGGGAGAGGCCCACAATGAGCAGTTCTTC.

A few counts support this clonotype. The chain carries TRBV20-1 and TRBJ2-7; 11 nucleotides match TRBD2. The CDR3 loop spans 16 amino acids. Germline lookup yields CDR1 DFQATT and CDR2 SNEGSKA (reference sequence). V was clipped by 5 bases and J by 3 bases; unmatched bases: 12. In nucleotides, the CDR3 is TGCAGTGCTCCTCCCCCACTAGCGGGGGACCTCTACGAGCAGTACTTC. It is translated as CSAPPPLAGDLYEQYF.

The chain recombines TRBV19 with TRBJ2-1, with D perhaps TRBD2 (7 bases). Germline V gene sequence: CDR1 LNHDA, CDR2 SQIVND (reference sequence). CDR3 length equals 16 residues. The V end lost 3 bases, the J end lost 0 bases, and 12 bases lay between the germline ends. The CDR3 sequence is CASSMTGGSSYNEQFF. The DNA of the CDR3 is TGTGCCAGTAGTATGACAGGCGGGAGCTCCTACAATGAGCAGTTCTTC.

This clonotype was picked up many times. The V gene is TRBV28, the J gene TRBJ2-7; tentatively, D is TRBD2 (5 bases). V shed 1 base and J shed 1 base, with 14 bases lying between them. The CDR3 is made up of 16 amino acids. CDR1 MDHEN and CDR2 SYDVKM come from the germline V gene. The CDR3 nucleotides are TGTGCCAGCAGTTTATTGGCAGGACCGGGATCCTACGAGCAGTACTTC. Its translation: CASSLLAGPGSYEQYF.

CDR3 in amino acids: CASSLARGGTYF. The DNA of the CDR3 is TGTGCCAGCAGTTTGGCCCGGGGAGGTACGTACTTC. The rearrangement joins TRBV28 to TRBJ2-7; D is perhaps TRBD2 (6 bases). CDR1 and CDR2 (germline): MDHEN, SYDVKM. V shed 3 bases and J shed 12 bases, with 15 bases lying between them. The CDR3 totals 12 residues.

The chain is built from TRBV19 and TRBJ2-6, with D uncertain. V lost 0 bases and J 0 bases, leaving 3 bases between the germline ends. Germline V CDR1 and CDR2: LNHDA, SQIVND (reference sequence). The CDR3 totals 15 residues. The CDR3 DNA is TGTGCCAGTAGTATAGAGGTCTCTGGGGCCAACGTCCTGACTTTC. Translated, it gives CASSIEVSGANVLTF.

This clonotype appeared many times. The rearrangement uses TRBV20-1 and TRBJ2-3; TRBD2 matches at 8 bases. V shed 6 bases, J shed 6 bases, and the junction held 11 bases outside the gene matches. Germline CDR1 and CDR2: DFQATT and SNEGSKA (reference sequence). This CDR3 has 14 residues. CDR3 bases: TGCAGTGCCTTTCTCAGCGGGAGATATGATACGCAGTATTTT. This gives the protein CSAFLSGRYDTQYF.

This clonotype was detected only a few times. J is TRBJ1-3 and V is TRBV3-1, with D tentatively TRBD1 (5 bases). V gave up 4 bases and J gave up 1 base, with 11 bases separating them. Germline lookup yields CDR1 LGHDT and CDR2 YNNKEL (reference sequence). The CDR3 consists of 15 residues. CDR3 coding DNA: TGTGCCAGCAGCCGACAGCCTTCTTCTGGAAACACCATATATTTT. Protein product: CASSRQPSSGNTIYF.

This clonotype was observed a few times. This chain joins TRBV29-1 and TRBJ2-7, with D tentatively TRBD1 (6 bases). The V and J ends lost 5 bases and 3 bases respectively, with 11 bases between them. This CDR3 region has 12 residues. Per germline, CDR1 SQVTM and CDR2 ANQGSEA. The CDR3 here is CSVTGLFYEQYF. The CDR3 DNA follows: TGCAGCGTTACAGGGTTGTTCTACGAGCAGTACTTC.

This clonotype was found many times. The CDR3 sequence is CASSPLFVYHNEQFF. CDR3 DNA sequence: TGTGCCAGCAGTCCATTATTTGTTTACCATAATGAGCAGTTCTTC. The V gene is TRBV12-3 or TRBV12-4, the J gene TRBJ2-1; D ambiguous. The V end lost 5 bases, the J end lost 7 bases, and 18 bases lay between the germline ends. This CDR3 has 15 amino acids.